This T cell receptor (beta chain) was found in a study of T cell responses to AZD1222 COVID-19 vaccine. Comment on this clone: Its antigen is as yet unknown.

Using immunoSEQ multiplex PCR, the repertoire was profiled, and TCRdb retains in-frame clones only, with some absent. The data show roughly 100,000 clones, with around nine tenths seen just once and about 19% held by the top ten. Study observations and caveats: Most donors were white British and more were female, and clonal diversity was possibly underestimated. The peak T cell response came first, and repertoires were sampled only after it.

The input for sequencing was peripheral blood, taken on day 0 of AZD1222 vaccination. This sequence originates from an adult in good health.

DNA for the CDR3: TGCGCCACCCGAGCAGAGAACTATGGCTACACCTTC. This encodes CATRAENYGYTF. The chain employs TRBV5-1 and TRBJ1-2; D not certain. CDR3 size: 12 residues. Germline V gene lookup returns CDR1 SGHRS and CDR2 YFSETQ. Trimming took off 9 bases at V and 2 bases at J, with 11 bases between the two ends.